The 27 T cell receptor beta chains reported below all come from one sample, sequenced in a study of blood T cell repertoires in COVID-19. Sequencing was performed with immunoSEQ multiplex PCR; in TCRdb, only in-frame clones are kept and a portion is missing. The data contain 25,000 to 30,000 clones, about 94% of them singletons. Sequenced input: peripheral blood. Receptors were obtained from a human donor with active COVID-19. The donor label of this sample is uncertain.

V gene TRBV6-9 combines with J gene TRBJ2-2; 8 nucleotides match TRBD2. After removal of 0 bases from V and 3 bases from J, the junction contained 24 bases not matched to a gene. The CDR3 spans 23 residues. Germline loops: CDR1 MNHGY, CDR2 SVAAGI. CDR3 amino acids: CASSYSLVIKAGGGVVDTGELFF. The CDR3 DNA follows: TGTGCCAGCAGTTATTCCCTAGTTATTAAGGCGGGGGGCGGTGTAGTGGACACCGGGGAGCTGTTTTTT.

The V and J genes are TRBV18 and TRBJ2-3, with D uncertain. The CDR3 has 12 residues. CDR1 KGHSH and CDR2 LQKENI come from the germline V gene. Trimming removed 5 bases from V and 2 bases from J, with 5 bases in between. DNA of the CDR3: TGTGCCAGCTCAAAATACACAGATACGCAGTATTTT. Translating gives CASSKYTDTQYF.

The chain employs TRBV5-1 and TRBJ2-1, with 8 bases that match TRBD1. The CDR3 is 15 residues long. CDR1 is SGHRS, CDR2 YFSETQ, per germline. The V gene end was trimmed by 2 bases and the J gene end by 6 bases; junction bases not matched to a gene: 7. The CDR3 bases are TGCGCCAGCAGCTTAAGGACAGGGAACCTCAATGAGCAGTTCTTC. It codes for CASSLRTGNLNEQFF. Looking up the rest from reference TRBV5-1 and TRBJ2-1 gives the full variable domain: KAGVTQTPRYLIKTRGQQVTLSCSPISGHRSVSWYQQTPGQGLQFLFEYFSETQRNKGNFPGRFSGRQFSNSRSEMNVSTLELGDSALYLCASSLRTGNLNEQFFGPGTRLTVL.

The V gene is TRBV18, the J gene TRBJ1-5; possibly TRBD1 for D (5 bases). CDR1 is KGHSH and CDR2 is LQKENI in the germline V gene. The CDR3 is made up of 15 amino acids. Between the trimmed V and J ends, which lost 0 bases and 1 base, there was a span of 7 bases. CDR3 sequence (DNA): TGTGCCAGCTCACCACCCGGGGGGAGCAATCAGCCCCAGCATTTT. This codes for CASSPPGGSNQPQHF.

J is TRBJ2-2 and V is TRBV10-2, with D possibly matching TRBD2 (5 bases). Germline lookup yields CDR1 WSHSY and CDR2 SAAADI. CDR3 length: 12 residues. V was trimmed by 10 bases and J by 6 bases, leaving 12 bases between them. CDR3: CATGGEAGELFF. The DNA of the CDR3 is TGCGCCACTGGAGGAGAAGCCGGGGAGCTGTTTTTT.

The chain links TRBV25-1 to TRBJ1-6; D gene unclear. The length of the CDR3 is 15 residues. The germline V gene encodes CDR1 MGHDK and CDR2 SYGVNS. V shed 3 bases and J shed 0 bases, with 6 bases lying between them. CDR3 DNA sequence: TGTGCCAGCAGTGAGCTCAGCTCCTATAATTCACCCCTCCACTTT. Translation gives CASSELSSYNSPLHF.

This chain connects TRBV30 to TRBJ1-2; TRBD1 matches at 11 bases. The germline CDR1 and CDR2 sequences are GTSNPN and SVGIG (reference sequence). The CDR3 loop spans 14 amino acids. Germline trimming cut 2 bases from V and 4 bases from J; bases unmatched to any gene: 3. The CDR3 DNA is TGTGCCTGGAGTCGGGACAGGGGGGGCTATGGCTACACCTTC. Protein: CAWSRDRGGYGYTF.

The chain uses TRBV7-9 and TRBJ2-7; D is possibly TRBD2 (5 bases). From germline, CDR1 is SEHNR and CDR2 FQNEAQ (reference sequence). Trimming shortened V by 1 base and J by 4 bases, and 11 bases separated the two germline ends. The CDR3 has 14 residues. CDR3 loop: CASSLGLADYEQYF. The CDR3 region has the DNA TGTGCCAGCAGCTTAGGGCTAGCAGATTACGAGCAGTACTTC. Full variable domain (remainder filled in from reference TRBV7-9 and TRBJ2-7): DTGVSQNPRHKITKRGQNVTFRCDPISEHNRLYWYRQTLGQGPEFLTYFQNEAQLEKSRLLSDRFSAERPKGSFSTLEIQRTEQGDSAMYLCASSLGLADYEQYFGPGTRLTVT.

The V gene is TRBV3-1 (or the pseudogene TRBV3-2), the J gene TRBJ2-7; 7 bases line up with TRBD2. Germline V gives CDR1 LGHDT, CDR2 YNNKEL (reference sequence). The CDR3 has 13 residues. V was pared by 5 bases and J by 5 bases, with 6 bases of the junction left unmatched. The CDR3 coding sequence is TGTGCCAGCAGCAACCGACTAGCCAACGAGCAGTACTTC. This encodes CASSNRLANEQYF.

This clone has only one observation. The gene calls are TRBV27 and TRBJ2-1; 12 bases map to TRBD2. The CDR3 is made up of 18 amino acids. Germline V gene sequence: CDR1 MNHEY, CDR2 SMNVEV (reference sequence). With V trimmed by 5 bases and J by 1 base, 9 bases remained unmatched. The chain's CDR3 is CASSKTSGSRGSYNEQFF. The CDR3 DNA follows: TGTGCCAGCAGTAAGACTAGCGGGAGCAGGGGATCCTACAATGAGCAGTTCTTC.

The J gene is TRBJ2-3, the V gene TRBV24-1; weak D call: TRBD2 (6 bases). Deletions cut 8 bases from V and 4 bases from J, with 12 bases between. The CDR3 loop spans 13 amino acids. Germline-derived CDR1 and CDR2 are KGHDR and SFDVKD. This chain's CDR3 is CATTPGTSDTQYF. The CDR3 DNA follows: TGTGCCACCACCCCCGGGACTTCAGATACGCAGTATTTT.

The chain is built from TRBV4-2 and TRBJ2-1; D is perhaps TRBD2 (6 bases). Trimming pared 4 bases from V and 2 bases from J, leaving 15 bases between. The CDR3 runs to 16 residues. The germline V gene encodes CDR1 LGHNA and CDR2 YNFKEQ. CDR3 DNA sequence: TGTGCCAGCAGCCCGCCTCGGACTAACGCCTACAATGAGCAGTTCTTC. Protein sequence: CASSPPRTNAYNEQFF.

This clone was seen just once. CDR3: CASSLTRSPSEQYF. The CDR3 coding sequence is TGTGCCAGCAGCTTGACGCGGTCCCCCTCCGAGCAGTACTTC. The genes are TRBV11-2 and TRBJ2-7; no firm D call. CDR1 is SGHAT and CDR2 is FQNNGV in the germline V gene. This CDR3 has 14 amino acids. V was shortened by 3 bases and J by 6 bases, with 15 bases between the two germline ends.

The chain couples TRBV28 to TRBJ2-7, with D tentatively TRBD1 (6 bases). Germline V CDR1 and CDR2: MDHEN, SYDVKM. This CDR3 spans 13 amino acids. Deletions cut 8 bases from V and 2 bases from J, with 13 bases between. CDR3 amino acids: CASPPRTAYEQYF. The CDR3 coding sequence is TGTGCCAGCCCCCCCAGGACAGCCTACGAGCAGTACTTC. The variable domain in full, completed from reference TRBV28 and TRBJ2-7, reads DVKVTQSSRYLVKRTGEKVFLECVQDMDHENMFWYRQDPGLGLRLIYFSYDVKMKEKGDIPEGYSVSREKKERFSLILESASTNQTSMYLCASPPRTAYEQYFGPGTRLTVT.

This rearrangement joins TRBV5-1 to TRBJ1-5; 7 nucleotides agree with TRBD1. CDR3 size: 16 residues. Germline CDR1 reads SGHRS; CDR2 reads YFSETQ. V was pared by 2 bases and J by 1 base, with 6 bases of the junction left unmatched. The CDR3 DNA follows: TGCGCCAGCAGCTTAGCCGGGACAGACAGCAATCAGCCCCAGCATTTT. Protein sequence: CASSLAGTDSNQPQHF.

The CDR3 region has the DNA TGTGCCAGTAGTCTAAAAACTCAGGGGCAGCCCCAGCATTTT. As protein: CASSLKTQGQPQHF. V is TRBV19 and J is TRBJ1-5; D may be TRBD1 (6 bases). The CDR3 has 14 residues. V was trimmed by 5 bases and J by 7 bases, leaving 15 bases between them. Germline CDR1 LNHDA, CDR2 SQIVND (reference sequence).

DNA of the CDR3: TGTGCCAGCAGCTTCGTCCTAGGAGGCAGCTACGAGCAGTACTTC. Protein sequence: CASSFVLGGSYEQYF. The V call is TRBV7-6, the J call TRBJ2-7, with TRBD2 as a possible D gene (5 bases). The CDR3 is 15 residues long. CDR1 is SGHVS and CDR2 is FNYEAQ in the germline V gene. V lost 3 bases, J lost 3 bases, and 15 bases lay in between. The variable domain in full, completed from reference TRBV7-6 and TRBJ2-7, reads GAGVSQSPRYKVTKRGQDVALRCDPISGHVSLYWYRQALGQGPEFLTYFNYEAQQDKSGLPNDRFSAERPEGSISTLTIQRTEQRDSAMYRCASSFVLGGSYEQYFGPGTRLTVT.

This clone was observed a few times. The genes are TRBV7-9 and TRBJ2-1, with D possibly TRBD1 on 5 matching bases. The CDR3 length is 14 residues. CDR1 is SEHNR and CDR2 is FQNEAQ in the germline V gene (reference sequence). V was trimmed by 7 bases and J by 2 bases, leaving 12 bases between them. DNA for the CDR3: TGTGCCAGCACCCTAGGGGCGGCCTACAATGAGCAGTTCTTC. Protein: CASTLGAAYNEQFF.

CDR3 sequence: CASSVLDRPANYGYTF. The CDR3 region has the DNA TGTGCCAGTAGCGTCCTAGACAGACCAGCTAACTATGGCTACACCTTC. This chain uses TRBV19 with TRBJ1-2, with a tentative D call TRBD1 (5 bases). The ends were cut back, 6 bases at V and 0 bases at J, with 17 bases in the middle. The germline CDR1 and CDR2 sequences are LNHDA and SQIVND (reference sequence). The CDR3 covers 16 residues.

This chain connects TRBV10-1 to TRBJ2-2; 8 bases line up with TRBD2. V shed 7 bases and J 1 base; nucleotides not matched to a gene: 2. CDR1 is WNHNN, CDR2 SYGVQD, per germline (reference sequence). The CDR3 covers 14 residues. CDR3 residues: CASTSGGNTGELFF. As DNA, the CDR3 is TGCGCCAGCACCAGCGGGGGGAACACCGGGGAGCTGTTTTTT.

This clone was seen just once. The CDR3 sequence is CASSSGQGANSPLHF. Written as DNA, the CDR3 is TGCGCCAGCAGCTCAGGACAGGGGGCAAATTCACCCCTCCACTTT. The genes are TRBV5-1 and TRBJ1-6, with 11 bases fitting TRBD1. This CDR3 contains 15 residues. Per the germline V gene, CDR1 is SGHRS and CDR2 is YFSETQ. Trimming at V came to 3 bases and at J to 7 bases, leaving 3 bases not matched to a gene. The whole variable domain, remainder taken from reference TRBV5-1 and TRBJ1-6, is KAGVTQTPRYLIKTRGQQVTLSCSPISGHRSVSWYQQTPGQGLQFLFEYFSETQRNKGNFPGRFSGRQFSNSRSEMNVSTLELGDSALYLCASSSGQGANSPLHFGNGTRLTVT.

The chain carries TRBV12-3 or TRBV12-4 and TRBJ2-3, with D possibly matching TRBD2 (7 bases). Trimming removed 7 bases at V and 2 bases at J, with 10 bases between. The CDR3 has 13 residues. The CDR3 bases are TGTGCCAGCACGGGGGGCCCCACAGATACGCAGTATTTT. It translates to CASTGGPTDTQYF.

This chain links TRBV14 with TRBJ2-2, with TRBD2 identical over 10 bases. V shed 5 bases, J shed 4 bases, and the junction held 13 bases outside the gene matches. The CDR3 runs 18 residues. Per the germline V gene, CDR1 is SGHDN and CDR2 is FVKESK. CDR3 nucleotide sequence: TGTGCCAGCAGCAAAAGCAATAGCGGGAGGTATGGCACCGGGGAGCTGTTTTTT. This sequence encodes CASSKSNSGRYGTGELFF.

This chain joins TRBV30 and TRBJ1-3; D unresolved. Germline V gene data show CDR1 as GTSNPN and CDR2 as SVGIG (reference sequence). V dropped 0 bases and J dropped 4 bases, with 10 bases sitting between them. This CDR3 is built from 14 residues. The CDR3 is CAWSVQRSGNTIYF. For the CDR3, the DNA is TGTGCCTGGAGTGTACAGAGAAGCGGAAACACCATATATTTT.

The chain has TRBV7-2 and TRBJ1-3, with a tentative D call TRBD1 (6 bases). Germline assignment: CDR1 SGHTA and CDR2 FQGNSA. The CDR3 sequence is 16 residues long. Trimming left V 6 bases short and J 0 bases short, with 15 bases between. CDR3 DNA: TGTGCCAGCAGTCCCGGACAGCGGCTCTCTGGAAACACCATATATTTT. It codes for CASSPGQRLSGNTIYF.

V usage is TRBV5-8 and J usage is TRBJ1-3; D not certain. Germline-derived CDR1 and CDR2 are SGHTS and YDEGEE. V was shortened by 0 bases and J by 1 base, with 11 bases between the two germline ends. CDR3 length: 16 amino acids. This CDR3 is CASSLEQAQSGNTIYF. CDR3 sequence (DNA): TGTGCCAGCAGCTTGGAGCAGGCGCAGTCTGGAAACACCATATATTTT.

This clone has more than one count but fewer than ten. The rearrangement uses TRBV3-1 (or the pseudogene TRBV3-2) and TRBJ1-1, with a weak D call TRBD1 (5 bases). Germline CDR1 and CDR2: LGHDT and YNNKEL (reference sequence). The CDR3 consists of 14 residues. V lost 2 bases, J lost 7 bases, and 14 bases lay in between. CDR3 DNA: TGTGCCAGCAGCCAATGGGGGGGGGAAGGTGAAGCTTTCTTT. Amino acids: CASSQWGGEGEAFF.